The T cell receptor beta chain described here comes from a study of T cells in Graves' hyperthyroidism and ophthalmopathy (dated by TCRdb to the late 2010s). At the level of the whole study: Peripheral blood was collected at initial diagnosis, before any treatment. According to the paper, TCR Vbeta CDR3 sequencing was carried out on 135 peripheral blood samples, which came from fewer than 50 ophthalmopathy, approximately 78 hyperthyroidism and approximately 17 progressor patients. The study also compared thyroid tissue and blood T-cell repertoires from 5 to 7 Graves' hyperthyroidism patients. After blood sampling, hyperthyroidism patients were treated with methimazole at a starting dose of 30 mg daily, and ophthalmopathy patients were treated with high-dose intravenous methylprednisolone. Whether ophthalmopathy could be predicted prospectively was tested in an independent validation cohort made up of 18 to 20 hyperthyroidism patients plus 17 patients who later progressed to ophthalmopathy. The roughly 100 discovery patients were randomly divided into training and test sets at a 7:3 ratio. To identify TCR V-J signatures that set the groups apart, the researchers used a discovery cohort of about a hundred patients, made up of some 41 with Graves' ophthalmopathy and around 58 with stable Graves' hyperthyroidism. General study outcomes and caveats: In validation, the model predicted progression to ophthalmopathy a median of 6.5 months before onset, with about 70% sensitivity and 72.22% specificity. A model built on a 13 V-J signature distinguished ophthalmopathy from stable hyperthyroidism, reaching about 88% sensitivity and under 84% specificity in cross-validation and 80%/75% in testing. Sample size was not statistically predetermined, and investigators were not blinded to group allocation. Most expanded thyroid clonotypes (frequency above 0.001) were also found in blood, which suggests that blood repertoires may mirror thyroid immune responses.

A patient counted as having stable Graves' hyperthyroidism if no progression to ophthalmopathy occurred over 18 months of follow-up. The hyperthyroidism patients were between 18 and 65 years old and newly diagnosed, with a disease duration of less than 2 months. Any patient with an uncontrolled infection, another autoimmune disease, pregnancy or lactation was excluded. Diagnoses were based on clinical symptoms, serum thyroxine and TRAb, thyroid ultrasound and orbital computed tomography. PBMCs were separated from under 11 ml of fresh peripheral blood using Ficoll-Paque density gradient centrifugation. Trizol reagent was used to extract total RNA, and RNA quality was then checked on an Agilent 2100 Bioanalyzer. The TCR beta CDR3 regions were amplified from RNA transcripts. The TCR CDR3 was subjected to a first round of RT-PCR using the HTBI primer set and the Qiagen OneStep RT-PCR kit. Libraries were constructed in a second round of multiplex PCR, after which size selection and purification were carried out. The libraries were sequenced on an Illumina HiSeq2000 using paired-end 100 bp reads. As for how the authors treated the data: SOAPnuke was used to process the raw data, throwing out any read that contained adapters or uncalled bases, had a mean Phred below 15, or lacked an exact constant-primer or identifier match. High-quality paired reads were merged with COPE v1.2.5, and unique nucleotide sequences were defined as clonotypes. MiTCR v1.1 was used to align clonotypes to the IMGT TRBV, TRBD and TRBJ reference segments. Only V-J combinations with frequency above 0.0001, covering 98% to 99.2% of repertoires, were analysed. The TCS score was defined as the ratio of F50 (clonal expansion) to E x V (chaos), calculated using BLOSUM62-based TCRdist between CDR3 peptides within each V-J. Welch's t-statistics and random forest reduced 500 to 650 V-J features to 10 to 15, which were used in a naive Bayes classifier (R e1071). Thyroid-blood repertoire similarity was quantified with the Morisita-Horn index. TCRdb itself trimmed the public reads at Q25 with fastp, ran MiXCR and retained productive beta chains. When rows share a CDR3 protein, they turn into one entry using the most common DNA and genes. The V and J calls come from TCRdb's annotation, not from the publication. Within this sample are around 800,000 distinct CDR3 sequences, with 35% to 40% of them counted one time only. The ten largest clonotypes hold more than 7% of the sample.

Trimming takes 5 bases from V and 7 bases from J, and the germline ends sit 14 bases apart. From a lookup of the germline V gene (reference sequence), CDR1 and CDR2 are LNHNV and YYDKDF. Spanning cysteine to phenylalanine, the CDR3 consists of 14 amino acids. Solely the CDR3 DNA is kept, with 42 bases framed from the first base. This clonotype appeared a single time. Its recognized antigen is unknown. Per-nucleotide qualities are absent, and no much larger clonotype sits a single base away. Single-read evidence is weak. The rearrangement joined TRBV15 to TRBJ2-2; the D gene identity is not certain. This TCR was recovered from a man aged 18 to 30 with Graves' hyperthyroidism. Sequenced material: blood. The CDR3 in this case is CATSGIDPSGELFF. DNA sequence: TGTGCCACCAGCGGAATCGACCCGAGCGGGGAGCTGTTTTTT.